Presented here are 17 T cell receptor beta chains from one specimen sequenced in a study of blood T cell repertoires in COVID-19. Assay: immunoSEQ multiplex PCR; the TCRdb copy retains only in-frame clones and omits some. Among about 50,000 clones listed, around 86% were seen once. Sequencing was done on a sample of peripheral blood. These receptors all come from an older woman with acute or convalescent COVID-19.

The chain links TRBV2 to TRBJ1-1; possibly TRBD1 for D (6 bases). V dropped 11 bases and J dropped 4 bases, with 17 bases sitting between them. Germline V gives CDR1 SNHLY, CDR2 FYNNEI. This CDR3 has 13 amino acids. The chain's CDR3 is CAGSGGFITEAFF. Written as DNA, the CDR3 is TGTGCCGGGTCGGGGGGCTTTATCACTGAAGCTTTCTTT.

The J gene is TRBJ1-3, the V gene TRBV9, with D tentatively TRBD1 (5 bases). The CDR3 has 16 amino acids. V lost 0 bases and J 2 bases, leaving 12 bases between the germline ends. Per germline, CDR1 SGDLS and CDR2 YYNGEE. DNA for the CDR3: TGTGCCAGCAGCGTAGATCCAGGGTTCCCTGGAAACACCATATATTTT. Protein sequence: CASSVDPGFPGNTIYF. Full variable domain (rest looked up from reference TRBV9 and TRBJ1-3): DSGVTQTPKHLITATGQRVTLRCSPRSGDLSVYWYQQSLDQGLQFLIQYYNGEERAKGNILERFSAQQFPDLHSELNLSSLELGDSALYFCASSVDPGFPGNTIYFGEGSWLTVV.

The chain uses TRBV10-2 and TRBJ1-6; D is possibly TRBD1 (5 bases). Trimming removed 0 bases from V and 10 bases from J, with 19 bases in between. CDR1 WSHSY and CDR2 SAAADI come from the germline V gene. The CDR3 spans 17 residues. The CDR3 coding sequence is TGCGCCAGCAGTGAGTCGGTTGCGCGCCAGGGAGGGTCACCCCTCCACTTT. Translation: CASSESVARQGGSPLHF.

The chain couples TRBV30 to TRBJ1-5, with 8 bases lining up with TRBD1. The V gene's germline CDR1 is GTSNPN and CDR2 SVGIG (reference sequence). The CDR3 has 14 residues. V lost 4 bases and J lost 4; bases outside the gene matches: 6. The CDR3 loop reads CAWNPGDRNQPQHF. CDR3 bases: TGTGCCTGGAATCCCGGGGACAGGAATCAGCCCCAGCATTTT. The variable domain in full, with the rest retrieved from reference TRBV30 and TRBJ1-5, is SQTIHQWPATLVQPVGSPLSLECTVEGTSNPNLYWYRQAAGRGLQLLFYSVGIGQISSEVPQNLSASRPQDRQFILSSKKLLLSDSGFYLCAWNPGDRNQPQHFGDGTRLSIL.

This clone was observed a single time. The rearrangement links TRBV30 to TRBJ2-5; 11 bases match TRBD1. V lost 7 bases to trimming and J lost 5 bases; unmatched junction nucleotides: 9. CDR1 and CDR2 (germline): GTSNPN, SVGIG (reference sequence). The CDR3 has 14 amino acids. Here the CDR3 reads CALPGTGGRETQYF. The CDR3 coding sequence is TGTGCCTTGCCCGGGACAGGGGGTAGGGAGACCCAGTACTTC. Combining the CDR3 with reference TRBV30 and TRBJ2-5 gives the whole variable domain SQTIHQWPATLVQPVGSPLSLECTVEGTSNPNLYWYRQAAGRGLQLLFYSVGIGQISSEVPQNLSASRPQDRQFILSSKKLLLSDSGFYLCALPGTGGRETQYFGPGTRLLVL.

The chain recombines TRBV28 with TRBJ1-2; D is ambiguous. The CDR3 extends over 12 amino acids. Trimming cost V 5 bases and J 1 base, with 5 bases left between them. Germline V gives CDR1 MDHEN, CDR2 SYDVKM. In DNA form, the CDR3 reads TGTGCCAGCAGTCAGGTTAACTATGGCTACACCTTC. Its protein is CASSQVNYGYTF.

The gene calls are TRBV9 and TRBJ1-3, with 8 bases lining up with TRBD1. Germline CDR1 is SGDLS and CDR2 is YYNGEE. CDR3 length: 16 amino acids. Unmatched junction bases numbered 9, after V lost 3 bases and J lost 4 bases. The CDR3 here is CASSDPRDRRGNTIYF. CDR3 DNA sequence: TGTGCCAGCAGCGACCCCCGGGACAGGCGAGGAAACACCATATATTTT.

The rearrangement joins TRBV7-9 to TRBJ2-3; D is unclear. The CDR3 spans 14 residues. Trimming took off 5 bases at V and 2 bases at J, with 11 bases between the two ends. Germline V gene lookup returns CDR1 SEHNR and CDR2 FQNEAQ (reference sequence). DNA of the CDR3: TGTGCCAGCAGCCTGACTTCCTCCACAGATACGCAGTATTTT. The encoded protein is CASSLTSSTDTQYF.

The rearrangement uses TRBV15 and TRBJ1-5; 8 nucleotides align to TRBD1. Germline CDR1 reads LNHNV; CDR2 reads YYDKDF (reference sequence). This CDR3 has 15 residues. With 1 base clipped from V and 7 bases from J, the junction kept 6 bases outside the gene matches. Here the CDR3 DNA reads TGTGCCACCAGCAGAGGTACAGGGGGGAAACAGCCCCAGCATTTT. This gives the protein CATSRGTGGKQPQHF.

This clone was recorded a few times. J is TRBJ1-1 and V is TRBV19; the D is unclear. Germline assignment: CDR1 LNHDA and CDR2 SQIVND (reference sequence). CDR3 length: 14 amino acids. Trimming shortened V by 10 bases and J by 6 bases, and 21 bases separated the two germline ends. CDR3 sequence (DNA): TGTGCCACAAATAGAAGGAGGGAATCTCCTGAAGCTTTCTTT. Translation: CATNRRRESPEAFF.

This chain links TRBV5-1 with TRBJ1-2; TRBD1 is a possible D gene (5 bases). The V gene's germline CDR1 is SGHRS and CDR2 YFSETQ. This CDR3 has 14 residues. V was clipped by 2 bases and J by 5 bases, with 13 bases between them. The CDR3 loop is CASSFDVDSYGYTF. The CDR3 DNA reads TGCGCCAGCAGCTTCGATGTTGACAGTTATGGCTACACCTTC.

The rearrangement uses TRBV15 and TRBJ1-2, with 7 bases lining up with TRBD1. Per germline, CDR1 LNHNV and CDR2 YYDKDF (reference sequence). The CDR3 has 12 amino acids. V was pared by 5 bases and J by 6 bases, with 3 bases of the junction left unmatched. The CDR3 DNA follows: TGTGCCACCAGCGGACAGGATCATGGCTACACCTTC. This translates into CATSGQDHGYTF.

The chain uses TRBV4-1 and TRBJ1-5; possible D gene TRBD1, 5 bases. The germline CDR1 and CDR2 sequences are MGHRA and YSYEKL. Trimming removed 2 bases from V and 9 bases from J, with 11 bases in between. This CDR3 is 13 amino acids long. The CDR3 nucleotides read TGCGCCAGCAGCCAACGGGGGGGTCTGCCCCAGCATTTT. It yields the protein CASSQRGGLPQHF.

As regards this clone: Other DNA sequences within the sample encode an identical CDR3. CDR3 coding DNA: TGTGCCAGCAGTTTAGGCGGGAACACTGAAGCTTTCTTT. Protein: CASSLGGNTEAFF. V gene TRBV12-3 or TRBV12-4 combines with J gene TRBJ1-1; no definite D call. The CDR3 sequence is 13 residues long. Deletions cut 1 base from V and 1 base from J, with 4 bases between.

This chain uses TRBV19 with TRBJ1-4; D ambiguous. The germline CDR1 and CDR2 sequences are LNHDA and SQIVND (reference sequence). Between the trimmed V and J ends, which lost 5 bases and 2 bases, there was a span of 18 bases. This CDR3 has 17 amino acids. The CDR3 region is CASSLSPGGSTNEKLFF. CDR3 nucleotides: TGTGCCAGTAGTTTGAGCCCTGGAGGGAGCACTAATGAAAAACTGTTTTTT.

This clone was observed once. This rearrangement joins TRBV9 to TRBJ2-1, with 8 positions matching TRBD2. Germline assignment: CDR1 SGDLS and CDR2 YYNGEE. CDR3 length: 20 amino acids. Unmatched junction bases numbered 16, after V lost 0 bases and J lost 2 bases. The CDR3 reads CASSVASLFGGGRTYNEQFF. The CDR3 DNA follows: TGTGCCAGCAGCGTAGCCTCTTTATTTGGCGGGGGGCGAACCTACAATGAGCAGTTCTTC.

This chain connects TRBV5-4 to TRBJ2-7, with D perhaps TRBD1 (6 bases). CDR3 length: 13 residues. Germline values: CDR1 SGHNT, CDR2 YYREEE (reference sequence). The V gene lost 8 bases and the J gene lost 3 bases, with 15 bases spanning the gap. This CDR3 is CASSGGPDYEQYF. The DNA of the CDR3 is TGTGCCAGTTCTGGGGGCCCCGACTACGAGCAGTACTTC.